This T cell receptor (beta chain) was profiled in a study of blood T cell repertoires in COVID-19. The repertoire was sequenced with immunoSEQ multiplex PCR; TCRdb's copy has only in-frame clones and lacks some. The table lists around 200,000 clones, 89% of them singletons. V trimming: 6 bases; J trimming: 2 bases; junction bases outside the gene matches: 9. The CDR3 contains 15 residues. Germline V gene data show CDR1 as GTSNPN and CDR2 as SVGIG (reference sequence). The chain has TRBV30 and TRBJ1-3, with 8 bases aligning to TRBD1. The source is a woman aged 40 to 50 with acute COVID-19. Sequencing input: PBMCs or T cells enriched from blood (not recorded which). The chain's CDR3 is CACRPRGLAGNTIYF. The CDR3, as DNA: TGTGCCTGCCGCCCCAGGGGGCTGGCTGGAAACACCATATATTTT. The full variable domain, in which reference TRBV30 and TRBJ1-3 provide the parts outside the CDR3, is SQTIHQWPATLVQPVGSPLSLECTVEGTSNPNLYWYRQAAGRGLQLLFYSVGIGQISSEVPQNLSASRPQDRQFILSSKKLLLSDSGFYLCACRPRGLAGNTIYFGEGSWLTVV.